Described below is a single T cell receptor (beta chain) sequence and its context. Its antigen is still unknown. The CDR3 is made up of 13 amino acids. Germline CDR1 and CDR2: MNHEY and SVGAGI. The V end lost 7 bases, the J end lost 8 bases, and 12 bases lay between the germline ends. The entry originates in a study of OX40 agonist ivuxolimab in advanced cancers. Study-level information: Ivuxolimab is an agonistic anti-OX40 (CD134) antibody, and patients were treated with it.

Study outcomes and limitations: Fewer expanded clones were found on average in CD4+ than in CD8+ T cells.

TCRdb's copy holds only in-frame clones and misses some; the assay was immunoSEQ multiplex PCR. The profile shows over 85,000 clones, around 84% of them singletons. This sequence was found in an adult with an advanced solid tumor such as melanoma, head and neck, liver or kidney cancer. This chain connects TRBV6-5 to TRBJ1-6; no firm D call. Sequencing was performed on CD4+ or CD8+ T cells sorted from blood, taken in a trial of the OX40 agonist ivuxolimab. The CDR3 sequence: CASTSRKDSPLHF. The CDR3 nucleotides read TGTGCCAGCACGAGCCGCAAGGATTCACCCCTCCACTTT.